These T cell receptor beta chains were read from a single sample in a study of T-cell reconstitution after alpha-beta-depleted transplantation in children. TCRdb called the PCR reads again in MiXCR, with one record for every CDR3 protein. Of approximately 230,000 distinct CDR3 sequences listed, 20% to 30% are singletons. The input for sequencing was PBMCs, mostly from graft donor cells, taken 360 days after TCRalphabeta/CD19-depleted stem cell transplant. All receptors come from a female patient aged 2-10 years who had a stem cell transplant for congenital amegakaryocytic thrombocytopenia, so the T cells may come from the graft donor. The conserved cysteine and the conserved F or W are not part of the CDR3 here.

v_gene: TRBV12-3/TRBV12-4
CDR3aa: ASSLLTVTDTQY

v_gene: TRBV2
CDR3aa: ASSSSAQGMYGYT

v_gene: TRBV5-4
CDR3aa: ASSWRAEAGELF

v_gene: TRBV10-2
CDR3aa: ASNVGGGPWDTQY

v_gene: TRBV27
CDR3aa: ASSFPSREQF

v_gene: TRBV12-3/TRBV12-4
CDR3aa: ASSLDGYPGANVLT

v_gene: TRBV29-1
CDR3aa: SVARDRYEQY

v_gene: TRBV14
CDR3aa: ASSQGGPLGPDTQY

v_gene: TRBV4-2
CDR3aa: ASSQESRDTEAF

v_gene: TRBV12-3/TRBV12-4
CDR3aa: ASSLLGSGNTIY

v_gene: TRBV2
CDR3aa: ASSKDRAGQPQH

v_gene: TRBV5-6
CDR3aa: ARGQLYNEQF

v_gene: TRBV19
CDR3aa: ASSMDRYSNQPQH

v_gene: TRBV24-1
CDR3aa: ATSTTSGVTDTQY

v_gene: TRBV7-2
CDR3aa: ASSFDRIREQF

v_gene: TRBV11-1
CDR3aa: ASSLPGTSGGAADEQF

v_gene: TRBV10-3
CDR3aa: AISRTDRSSYNSPLH

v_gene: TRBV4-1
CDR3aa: ASSQVAGGDTDEQF

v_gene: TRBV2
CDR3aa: ASRPSGGVGKNIQY

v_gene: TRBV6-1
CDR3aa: ASSVRGFGDTQY

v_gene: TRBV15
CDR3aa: ATSRSGVGDGAGYEKLF

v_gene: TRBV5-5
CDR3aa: ASRLNRDMNTEAF

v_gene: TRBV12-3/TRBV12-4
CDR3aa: ASSPSSGRVETQY

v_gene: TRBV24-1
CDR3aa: ATSGGLAGVEF

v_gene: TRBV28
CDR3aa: ASSLRQGRGGYT

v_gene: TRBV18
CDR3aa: ASSRKDLNTEAF

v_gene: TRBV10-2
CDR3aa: ATGPPQETQY

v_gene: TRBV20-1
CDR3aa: SARPGSYEQY

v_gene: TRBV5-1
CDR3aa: ASSRDGAGNYGYT

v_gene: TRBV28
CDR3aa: ASSFRGAGGDTQY

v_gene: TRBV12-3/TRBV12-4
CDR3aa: ASSLGRYNEQF

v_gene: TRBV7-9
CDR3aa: ASIGALETQY

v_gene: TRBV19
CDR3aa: ASRRGLADFTDTQY

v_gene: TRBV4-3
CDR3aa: ASSPMGQVRNQPQH

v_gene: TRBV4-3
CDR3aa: ASSQDRGIGTTDTQY

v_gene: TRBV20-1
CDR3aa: SALWTGGETQY

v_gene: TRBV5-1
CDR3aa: ASSLGLGSWDGYT

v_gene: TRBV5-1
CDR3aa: ASSLGAGSGYEQY

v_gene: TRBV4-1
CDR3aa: ASSQDLFVRTQY

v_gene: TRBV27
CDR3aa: ASSFLGDGYTEAF

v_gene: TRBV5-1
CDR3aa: ASRNVGTGHEQY

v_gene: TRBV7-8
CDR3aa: ASSLGQLMTGELF

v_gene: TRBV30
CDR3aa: AWNERGATDTQY

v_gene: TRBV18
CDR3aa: ASSKLAGDTDTQY

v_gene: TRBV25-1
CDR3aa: ASSIGTGSYEQY

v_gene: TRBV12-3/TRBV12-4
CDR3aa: ASSPPSGSFNEQF

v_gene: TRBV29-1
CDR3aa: SVGIPFSNTEAF

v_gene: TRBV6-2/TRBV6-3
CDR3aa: ASSSPARGNGKLF

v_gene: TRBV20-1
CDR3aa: KLGESTFYGYT

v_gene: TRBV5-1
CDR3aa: ASSDRGTNTGELF

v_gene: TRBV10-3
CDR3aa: AIAETGGRMNTEAF

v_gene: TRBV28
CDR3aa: ASSRTATNYGYT